The sequence of this T cell receptor (beta chain) was determined in a study of CXCR3-negative and CXCR3-positive naive CD8 T cells (dated by TCRdb to the late 2010s). About the study as a whole: Approximately 140 million TRB reads were obtained in total, roughly 1.5 +/- 0.3 million reads per library. Data from some twelve donors, pooled across two independent experiments, went into the diversity and physicochemical repertoire analyses. TRBV-TRBJ cluster analysis included naive subsets from five or six donors and memory cells from 3 donors.

What the study reported, not specific to this receptor: Compared with CXCR3-negative naive cells, CXCR3-positive naive cells had TRB CDR3s with higher hydrophobicity (lower Kidera factor 4), lower energy, and higher strength and volume indices. Freshly isolated PBMCs were used for most assays because CXCR3 expression went down partially after cryopreservation. TRBV-TRBJ usage was similar between naive CXCR3-negative and CXCR3-positive cells from the same donor, while memory cells showed distinct patterns. Because surface CD5, which is linked to self-reactivity in mice, was comparable between the naive subsets, TCR interaction strength was also inferred from the physicochemical properties of TRB CDR3s. Both naive subsets had comparably high repertoire diversity, while memory CD8+ T cells had much lower repertoire diversity.

As to this clonotype: What antigen it recognizes has not been identified.

The sequencer listed for this sample is NextSeq 550. The Human TCR Profiling Kit (MiLaboratory) was used to make UMI-labeled 5' RACE TRB cDNA libraries. cDNA synthesis used the entire amount of extracted RNA, and PCR amplification then used the entire amount of cDNA produced. Libraries were prepared in parallel with an identical number of PCR cycles. The study's own analysis went as follows. With a minimum of two reads required per UMI, MIGEC and MiXCR pulled out about 53,000 +/- 10,000 unique UMI-labeled TRB cDNA molecules from each library. On average, each library contained approximately 40,000 +/- 10,000 functional in-frame TRB CDR3 nucleotide clonotypes without stop codons. After downsampling to 5000 UMI-labeled TRB molecules per sample, diversity metrics, including normalized Shannon-Wiener and Chao1, were computed in VDJtools. VDJtools computed clonotype-size-weighted physicochemical properties of the central five CDR3 residues: interaction energy, strength, volume and Kidera factor 4. TCRdb reprocessed the public reads and reports one entry per CDR3 protein sequence, without DNA. The V and J calls come from TCRdb's annotation, not from the publication. The table for this sample lists 90,000 to 100,000 distinct CDR3 sequences. Jointly, the top ten make up around 1.7% of the sample.

There are 17 amino acids in the CDR3, from cysteine to phenylalanine inclusive. The nucleotide record is missing. As encoded in the germline V gene, CDR1 is SQVTM while CDR2 is ANQGSEA. Each CD8+ T cell subset was flow-sorted in triplicate, and 250,000 to 300,000 cells per subset were placed directly into RLT lysis buffer. To keep memory contaminants out, a stringent definition of naive CD8+ T cells was applied: CD45RO-CCR7+CD27+CD95-. Peripheral blood mononuclear cells were isolated from buffy coats by standard density gradient centrifugation. Naive CXCR3-negative and CXCR3-positive CD8+ T cells were flow-sorted using a FACSAria III. Total RNA was extracted from sorted cells using an RNeasy Mini Kit.

The clonotype originates from a human donor in good health. Some clones in this sample may be carry-over from other donors' samples. The material sequenced was naive CXCR3- CD8+ T cells from blood. Per the publication, the cell subset or site label means: CD45RO-CCR7+CD27+CD95- naive CD8+ T cells lacking CXCR3 (TNR3-). In this chain, TRBV29-1 is recombined with TRBJ2-1; TCRdb outputs TRBD2, but without DNA this stays unchecked. The CDR3 reads as follows: CSVLGLEGDRSYNEQFF.